Below are 14 T cell receptor beta chains sequenced from a single sample in a study of control samples from healthy donors and cancer patients. Method: immunoSEQ multiplex PCR; TCRdb's copy keeps in-frame clones and lacks some. The data contain around 100,000 clones, roughly 92% of them singletons. Sequenced input: blood. The receptors shown here come from a human donor in good health. The donor label of this sample is uncertain.

This clone has just a few counts. The V gene is TRBV7-2, the J gene TRBJ2-3; D gene unclear. This CDR3 is 16 amino acids long. Germline V gene sequence: CDR1 SGHTA, CDR2 FQGNSA. Trimming took off 4 bases at V and 0 bases at J, with 14 bases between the two ends. The CDR3 coding sequence is TGTGCCAGCAGCTCTGAACTGCTCTCTAGCACAGATACGCAGTATTTT. Translation gives CASSSELLSSTDTQYF.

The chain is built from TRBV13 and TRBJ2-7; tentatively, D is TRBD1 or TRBD2 (5 bases each). V was clipped by 4 bases and J by 3 bases, with 7 bases between them. CDR3 size: 12 residues. Looked up from germline, CDR1 is PRHDT and CDR2 is FYEKMQ (reference sequence). The CDR3 here is CASSSGRYEQYF. The CDR3 DNA reads as TGTGCCAGCAGCTCGGGGCGCTACGAGCAGTACTTC.

This rearrangement joins TRBV18 to TRBJ1-1, with 8 bases that match TRBD1. V was pared by 4 bases and J by 2 bases, with 6 bases of the junction left unmatched. CDR3 length: 15 residues. Germline CDR1 KGHSH, CDR2 LQKENI. CDR3 sequence: CASSLLQGVNTEAFF. As DNA, the CDR3 is TGTGCCAGCTCACTGCTACAGGGGGTTAACACTGAAGCTTTCTTT.

This clone has just a few counts. This same CDR3 is encoded by further DNA sequences in the sample. The chain uses TRBV15 and TRBJ2-3; D is uncertain. Trimming left V 0 bases short and J 3 bases short, with 1 base between. The length of the CDR3 is 12 residues. Per germline, CDR1 LNHNV and CDR2 YYDKDF (reference sequence). CDR3 loop: CATSRDTDTQYF. The DNA for the CDR3 is TGTGCCACCAGCAGAGATACAGATACGCAGTATTTT.

The rearrangement uses TRBV9 and TRBJ1-5, with D possibly TRBD1 on 5 matching bases. Looked up from germline, CDR1 is SGDLS and CDR2 is YYNGEE. The V end lost 2 bases, the J end lost 9 bases, and 15 bases lay between the germline ends. This CDR3 spans 14 amino acids. The CDR3 sequence is CASSVSGPGGPQHF. CDR3 sequence (DNA): TGTGCCAGCAGCGTCTCGGGACCCGGGGGGCCCCAGCATTTT.

This clone was counted a few times. The rearrangement joins TRBV30 to TRBJ1-1; D may be TRBD1 (5 bases). Germline V CDR1 and CDR2: GTSNPN, SVGIG (reference sequence). The CDR3 runs to 11 residues. The V end lost 7 bases, the J end lost 1 base, and 7 bases lay between the germline ends. The CDR3 DNA reads TGTGCCTACGGACAGAACACTGAAGCTTTCTTT. Translating it yields CAYGQNTEAFF.

The rearrangement uses TRBV7-8 and TRBJ1-4; TRBD1 matches at 9 bases. The CDR3 has 14 residues. Germline CDR1 is SGHVS and CDR2 is FQNEAQ. V shed 8 bases and J 4 bases; nucleotides not matched to a gene: 5. CDR3 DNA: TGTGCCAGCTCAAGGGGACAGGGTAATGAAAAACTGTTTTTT. Protein sequence: CASSRGQGNEKLFF.

The gene calls are TRBV12-3 or TRBV12-4 and TRBJ1-1; D uncertain. The CDR3 length is 10 residues. V lost 8 bases to trimming and J lost 4 bases, with 5 bases between them. The CDR3 DNA reads TGTGCCAGCCGGAGCACTGAAGCTTTCTTT. Residues: CASRSTEAFF.

This clone was picked up one time. The V and J genes are TRBV29-1 and TRBJ1-1; D gene ambiguous. This CDR3 comprises 11 residues. The germline V gene has CDR1 SQVTM and CDR2 ANQGSEA. Trimming took 3 bases from V and 3 from J, leaving 5 bases between them. The CDR3 sequence is CSVERDTEAFF. DNA of the CDR3: TGCAGCGTTGAGAGGGACACTGAAGCTTTCTTT.

The J gene is TRBJ2-7, the V gene TRBV6-5; D possibly corresponds to TRBD2 (5 bases). CDR1 MNHEY and CDR2 SVGAGI come from the germline V gene. The CDR3 extends over 13 amino acids. V lost 6 bases and J lost 2, with 11 bases in between. CDR3 coding DNA: TGTGCCAGCAGCCGAGGGATCGCCTACGAGCAGTACTTC. Translating it yields CASSRGIAYEQYF.

The rearrangement links TRBV7-9 to TRBJ2-3; TRBD1 matches 10 bases. J gave up 4 bases and V 4 bases, and 8 bases lay outside the gene matches. There are 16 residues in the CDR3. In germline, CDR1 is SEHNR, CDR2 FQNEAQ (reference sequence). CDR3 sequence: CASSSLGTGDADTQYF. CDR3 nucleotides: TGTGCCAGCAGCTCTCTCGGGACAGGGGATGCAGATACGCAGTATTTT.

V usage is TRBV29-1 and J usage is TRBJ2-1; maybe TRBD2 (6 bases). Germline V gene sequence: CDR1 SQVTM, CDR2 ANQGSEA. The V end was cut by 7 bases, the J end by 5 bases, with 15 bases between. CDR3 length equals 13 residues. The CDR3 nucleotides are TGCAGCGCCCTATCGGAGGGTAACAATGAGCAGTTCTTC. Protein sequence: CSALSEGNNEQFF.

The rearrangement links TRBV5-1 to TRBJ2-7, with D unresolved. V shed 1 base and J shed 0 bases, with 14 bases lying between them. Looked up from germline, CDR1 is SGHRS and CDR2 is YFSETQ. The CDR3 contains 16 residues. CDR3 sequence: CASSLLVTPSSYEQYF. The DNA for the CDR3 is TGCGCCAGCAGCTTGTTAGTCACACCCAGCTCCTACGAGCAGTACTTC.

This clone showed up just a few times. The chain couples TRBV19 to TRBJ1-5; D gene ambiguous. Per the germline V gene, CDR1 is LNHDA and CDR2 is SQIVND (reference sequence). The length of the CDR3 is 13 residues. V lost 4 bases and J lost 2, with 6 bases in between. The CDR3 reads CASSRPGNQPQHF. CDR3 in DNA: TGTGCCAGTAGTAGGCCGGGCAATCAGCCCCAGCATTTT.